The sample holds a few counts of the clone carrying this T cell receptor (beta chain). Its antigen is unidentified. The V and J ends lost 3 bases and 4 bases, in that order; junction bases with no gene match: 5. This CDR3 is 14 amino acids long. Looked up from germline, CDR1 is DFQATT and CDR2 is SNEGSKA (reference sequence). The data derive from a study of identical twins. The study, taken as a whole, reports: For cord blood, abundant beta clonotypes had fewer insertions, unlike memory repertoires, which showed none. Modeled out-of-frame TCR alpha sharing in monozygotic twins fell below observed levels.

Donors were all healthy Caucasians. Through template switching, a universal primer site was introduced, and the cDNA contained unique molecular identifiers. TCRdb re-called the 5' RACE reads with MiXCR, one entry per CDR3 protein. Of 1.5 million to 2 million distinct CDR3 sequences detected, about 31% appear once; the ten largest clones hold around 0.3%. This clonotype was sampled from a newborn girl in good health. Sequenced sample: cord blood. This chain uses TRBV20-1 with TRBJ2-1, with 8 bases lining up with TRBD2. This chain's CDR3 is CSARDSGKYNEQFF. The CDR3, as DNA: TGCAGTGCTAGGGATAGCGGGAAGTACAATGAGCAGTTCTTC.